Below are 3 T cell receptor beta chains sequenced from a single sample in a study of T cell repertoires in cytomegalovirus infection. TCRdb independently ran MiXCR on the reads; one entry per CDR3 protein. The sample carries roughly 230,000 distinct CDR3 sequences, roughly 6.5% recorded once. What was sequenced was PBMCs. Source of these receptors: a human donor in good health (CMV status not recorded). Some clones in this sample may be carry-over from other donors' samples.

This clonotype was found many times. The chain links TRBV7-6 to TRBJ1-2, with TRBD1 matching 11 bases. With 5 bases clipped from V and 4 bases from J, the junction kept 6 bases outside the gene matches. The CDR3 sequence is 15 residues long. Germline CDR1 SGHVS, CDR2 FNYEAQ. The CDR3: CASSPRTGGAYGYTF. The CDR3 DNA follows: TGTGCCAGCAGCCCCCGGACAGGGGGCGCCTATGGCTACACCTTC.

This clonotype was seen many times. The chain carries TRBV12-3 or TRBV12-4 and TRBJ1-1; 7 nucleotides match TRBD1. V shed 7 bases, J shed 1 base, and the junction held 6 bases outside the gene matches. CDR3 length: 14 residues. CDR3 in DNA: TGTGCCAGCACCCCGGGGGACAGGAACACTGAAGCTTTCTTT. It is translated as CASTPGDRNTEAFF.

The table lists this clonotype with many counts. CDR3 loop: CSASSGGGELYGYTF. The DNA of the CDR3 is TGCAGTGCTAGCAGCGGTGGAGGGGAGTTGTATGGCTACACCTTC. This rearrangement joins TRBV20-1 to TRBJ1-2; D might be TRBD1 (5 bases). Per the germline V gene, CDR1 is DFQATT and CDR2 is SNEGSKA (reference sequence). This CDR3 comprises 15 residues. V dropped 3 bases and J dropped 5 bases, with 19 bases sitting between them.